This TCR beta chain was obtained from a study of cytomegalovirus exposure and HLA in healthy donors. Whole-study results and caveats: In vitro experiments confirmed that three CMV-associated chains were specific for CMV antigens. Beyond CMV serostatus, there was no information to go on about immune exposure.

As regards this clone: Its cognate antigen is unknown.

The study ran its PCR with 60 Vbeta and 13 Jbeta primers. TCRdb keeps only in-frame clones here, not all; method: immunoSEQ multiplex PCR. Of roughly 100,000 clones in the sample, approximately 80% were seen once. The CDR3 is 15 residues long. The junction had 7 bases not matched to a gene; V was cut back by 6 bases and J by 6 bases. CDR1 is LNHDA and CDR2 is SQIVND in the germline V gene (reference sequence). The V and J genes are TRBV19 and TRBJ2-4, with 11 bases fitting TRBD2. The sample consisted of PBMCs. This TCR came from a man aged 60 to 75 in good health and CMV-seronegative. The CDR3 sequence: CASRGVAGGRNIQYF. The CDR3 DNA is TGTGCCAGTAGAGGGGTAGCGGGGGGGCGAAACATTCAGTACTTC.